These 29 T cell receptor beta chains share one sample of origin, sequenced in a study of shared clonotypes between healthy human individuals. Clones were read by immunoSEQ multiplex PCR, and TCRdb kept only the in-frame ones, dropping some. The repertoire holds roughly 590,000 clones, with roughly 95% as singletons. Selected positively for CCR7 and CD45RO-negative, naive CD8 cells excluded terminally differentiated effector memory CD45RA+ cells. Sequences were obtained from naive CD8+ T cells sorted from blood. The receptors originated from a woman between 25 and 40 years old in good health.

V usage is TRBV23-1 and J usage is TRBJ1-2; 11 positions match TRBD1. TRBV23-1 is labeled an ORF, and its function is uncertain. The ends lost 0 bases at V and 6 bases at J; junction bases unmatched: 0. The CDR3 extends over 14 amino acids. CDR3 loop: CASSQSDRGHGYTF. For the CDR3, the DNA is TGCGCCAGCAGTCAATCGGACAGGGGGCATGGCTACACCTTC.

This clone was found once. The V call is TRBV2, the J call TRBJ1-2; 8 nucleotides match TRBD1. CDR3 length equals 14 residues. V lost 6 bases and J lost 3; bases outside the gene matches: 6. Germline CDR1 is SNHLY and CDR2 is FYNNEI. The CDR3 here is CASRVTGEDYGYTF. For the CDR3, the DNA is TGTGCCAGCAGGGTGACAGGGGAGGACTATGGCTACACCTTC. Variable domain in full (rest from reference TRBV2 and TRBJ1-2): EPEVTQTPSHQVTQMGQEVILRCVPISNHLYFYWYRQILGQKVEFLVSFYNNEISEKSEIFDDQFSVERPDGSNFTLKIRSTKLEDSAMYFCASRVTGEDYGYTFGSGTRLTVV.

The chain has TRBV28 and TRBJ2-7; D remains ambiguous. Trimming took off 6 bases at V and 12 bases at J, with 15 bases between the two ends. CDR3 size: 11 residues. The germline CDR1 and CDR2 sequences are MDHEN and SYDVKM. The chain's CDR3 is CASSNDFSRYF. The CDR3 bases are TGTGCCAGCAGCAACGACTTTAGCCGGTACTTC. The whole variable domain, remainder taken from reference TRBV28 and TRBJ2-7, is DVKVTQSSRYLVKRTGEKVFLECVQDMDHENMFWYRQDPGLGLRLIYFSYDVKMKEKGDIPEGYSVSREKKERFSLILESASTNQTSMYLCASSNDFSRYFGPGTRLTVT.

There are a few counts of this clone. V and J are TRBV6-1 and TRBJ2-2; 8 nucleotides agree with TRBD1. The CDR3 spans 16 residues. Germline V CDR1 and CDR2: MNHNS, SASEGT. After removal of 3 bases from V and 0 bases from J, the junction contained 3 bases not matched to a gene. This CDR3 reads CASSDAGQANTGELFF. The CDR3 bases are TGTGCCAGCAGTGACGCGGGACAGGCGAACACCGGGGAGCTGTTTTTT.

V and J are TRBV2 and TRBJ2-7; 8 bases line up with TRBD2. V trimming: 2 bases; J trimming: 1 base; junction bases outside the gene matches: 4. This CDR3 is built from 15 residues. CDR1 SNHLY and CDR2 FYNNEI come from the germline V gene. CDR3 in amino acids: CASSEWSGRSYEQYF. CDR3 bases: TGTGCCAGCAGTGAATGGAGCGGGAGATCCTACGAGCAGTACTTC.

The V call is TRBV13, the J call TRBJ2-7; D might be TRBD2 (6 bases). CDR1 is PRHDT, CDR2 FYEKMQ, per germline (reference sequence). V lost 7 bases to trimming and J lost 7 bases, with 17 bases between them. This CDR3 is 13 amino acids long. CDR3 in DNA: TGTGCCAGCACTGAGCGGGCGTCGGAGGAGCAGTACTTC. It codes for CASTERASEEQYF.

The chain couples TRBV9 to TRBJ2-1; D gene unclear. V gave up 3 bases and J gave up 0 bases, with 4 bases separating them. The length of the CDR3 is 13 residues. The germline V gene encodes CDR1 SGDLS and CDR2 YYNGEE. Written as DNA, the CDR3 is TGTGCCAGCAGCGGGAGCTCCTACAATGAGCAGTTCTTC. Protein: CASSGSSYNEQFF.

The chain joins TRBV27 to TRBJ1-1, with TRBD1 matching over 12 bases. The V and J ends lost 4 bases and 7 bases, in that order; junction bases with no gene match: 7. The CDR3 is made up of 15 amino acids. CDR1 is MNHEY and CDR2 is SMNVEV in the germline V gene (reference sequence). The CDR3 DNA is TGTGCCAGCAGTTCCCCGGGACAGGGGGCGATTGAAGCTTTCTTT. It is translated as CASSSPGQGAIEAFF.

CDR3 in amino acids: CASSFQNSYEQYF. The CDR3 bases are TGTGCCAGCAGTTTCCAGAACTCCTACGAGCAGTACTTC. The chain couples TRBV27 to TRBJ2-7; D is uncertain. The CDR3 loop spans 13 amino acids. V gave up 3 bases and J gave up 0 bases, with 6 bases separating them. CDR1 MNHEY and CDR2 SMNVEV come from the germline V gene (reference sequence).

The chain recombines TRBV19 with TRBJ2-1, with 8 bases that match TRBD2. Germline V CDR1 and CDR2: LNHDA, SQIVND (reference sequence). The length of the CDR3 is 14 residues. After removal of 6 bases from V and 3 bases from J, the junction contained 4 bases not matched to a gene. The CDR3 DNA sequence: TGTGCCAGTAGCCTCAGCGGGAGCTACAATGAGCAGTTCTTC. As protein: CASSLSGSYNEQFF.

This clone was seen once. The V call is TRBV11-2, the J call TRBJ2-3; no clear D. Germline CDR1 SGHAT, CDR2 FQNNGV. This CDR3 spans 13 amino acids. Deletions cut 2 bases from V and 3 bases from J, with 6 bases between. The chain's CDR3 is CASSLFFTDTQYF. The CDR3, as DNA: TGTGCCAGCAGCTTATTTTTTACAGATACGCAGTATTTT.

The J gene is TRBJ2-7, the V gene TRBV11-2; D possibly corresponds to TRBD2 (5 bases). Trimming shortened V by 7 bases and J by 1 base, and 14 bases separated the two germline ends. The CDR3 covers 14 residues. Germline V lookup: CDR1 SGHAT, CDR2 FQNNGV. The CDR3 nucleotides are TGTGCCAGCATTCCTGAGCGGAAGTCCTACGAGCAGTACTTC. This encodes CASIPERKSYEQYF.

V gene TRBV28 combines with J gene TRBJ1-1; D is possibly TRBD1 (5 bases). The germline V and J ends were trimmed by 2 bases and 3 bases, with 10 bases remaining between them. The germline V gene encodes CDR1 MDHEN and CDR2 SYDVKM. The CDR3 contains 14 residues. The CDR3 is CASSLPGMDTEAFF. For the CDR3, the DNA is TGTGCCAGCAGTTTACCAGGGATGGACACTGAAGCTTTCTTT. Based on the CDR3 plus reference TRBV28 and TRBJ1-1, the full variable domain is DVKVTQSSRYLVKRTGEKVFLECVQDMDHENMFWYRQDPGLGLRLIYFSYDVKMKEKGDIPEGYSVSREKKERFSLILESASTNQTSMYLCASSLPGMDTEAFFGQGTRLTVV.

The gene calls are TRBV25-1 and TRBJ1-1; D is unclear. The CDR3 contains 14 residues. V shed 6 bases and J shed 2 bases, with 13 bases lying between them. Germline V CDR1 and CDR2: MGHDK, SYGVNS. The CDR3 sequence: CASRPDWGNTEAFF. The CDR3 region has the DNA TGTGCCAGCAGGCCGGATTGGGGTAACACTGAAGCTTTCTTT.

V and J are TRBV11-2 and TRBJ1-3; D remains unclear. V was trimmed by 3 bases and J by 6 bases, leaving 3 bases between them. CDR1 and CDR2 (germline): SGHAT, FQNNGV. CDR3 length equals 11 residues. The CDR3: CASSLSNTIYF. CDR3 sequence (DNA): TGTGCCAGCAGCTTGTCAAACACCATATATTTT.

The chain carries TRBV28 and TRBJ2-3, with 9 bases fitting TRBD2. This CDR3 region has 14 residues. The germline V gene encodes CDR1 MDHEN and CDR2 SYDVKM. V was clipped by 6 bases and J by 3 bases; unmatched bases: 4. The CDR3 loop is CASSLAGETDTQYF. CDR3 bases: TGTGCCAGCAGCTTAGCGGGAGAGACAGATACGCAGTATTTT.

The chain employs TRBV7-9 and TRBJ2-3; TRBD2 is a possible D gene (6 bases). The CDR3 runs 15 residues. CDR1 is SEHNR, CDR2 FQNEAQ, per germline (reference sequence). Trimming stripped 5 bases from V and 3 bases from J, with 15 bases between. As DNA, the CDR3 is TGTGCCAGCAGCCCAGCTCGGGGGTTAACAGATACGCAGTATTTT. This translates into CASSPARGLTDTQYF.

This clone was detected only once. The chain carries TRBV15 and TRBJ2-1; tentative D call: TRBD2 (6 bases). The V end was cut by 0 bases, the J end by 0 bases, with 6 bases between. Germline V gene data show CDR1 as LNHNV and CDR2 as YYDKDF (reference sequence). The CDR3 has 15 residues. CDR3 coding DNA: TGTGCCACCAGCAGAGATAGCGGCTCCTACAATGAGCAGTTCTTC. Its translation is CATSRDSGSYNEQFF.

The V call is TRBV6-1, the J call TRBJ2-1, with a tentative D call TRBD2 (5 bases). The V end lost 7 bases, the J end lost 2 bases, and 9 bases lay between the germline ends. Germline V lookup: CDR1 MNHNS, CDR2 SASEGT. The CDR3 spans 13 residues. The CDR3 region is CASILETYNEQFF. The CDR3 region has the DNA TGTGCCAGCATACTAGAAACCTACAATGAGCAGTTCTTC.

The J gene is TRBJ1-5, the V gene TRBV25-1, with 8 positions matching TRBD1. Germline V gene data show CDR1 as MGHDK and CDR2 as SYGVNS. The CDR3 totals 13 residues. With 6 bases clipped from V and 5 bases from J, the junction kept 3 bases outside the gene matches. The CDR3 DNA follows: TGTGCCAGCAGCGCAGGGGGCCATCAGCCCCAGCATTTT. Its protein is CASSAGGHQPQHF. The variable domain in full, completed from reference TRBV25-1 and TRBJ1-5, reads EADIYQTPRYLVIGTGKKITLECSQTMGHDKMYWYQQDPGMELHLIHYSYGVNSTEKGDLSSESTVSRIRTEHFPLTLESARPSHTSQYLCASSAGGHQPQHFGDGTRLSIL.

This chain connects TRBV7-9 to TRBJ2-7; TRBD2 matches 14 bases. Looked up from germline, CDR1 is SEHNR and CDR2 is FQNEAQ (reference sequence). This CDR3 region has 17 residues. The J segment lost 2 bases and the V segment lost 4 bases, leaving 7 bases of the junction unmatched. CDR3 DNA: TGTGCCAGCAGCTCCGGGACTAGCGGGAGTCGGGCCTACGAGCAGTACTTC. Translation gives CASSSGTSGSRAYEQYF.

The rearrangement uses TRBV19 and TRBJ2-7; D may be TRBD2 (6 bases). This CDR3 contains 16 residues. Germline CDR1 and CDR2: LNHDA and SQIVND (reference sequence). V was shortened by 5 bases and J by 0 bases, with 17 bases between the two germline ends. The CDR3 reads CASSDNRLGSSYEQYF. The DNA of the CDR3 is TGTGCCAGTAGTGACAACAGACTCGGGAGCTCCTACGAGCAGTACTTC.

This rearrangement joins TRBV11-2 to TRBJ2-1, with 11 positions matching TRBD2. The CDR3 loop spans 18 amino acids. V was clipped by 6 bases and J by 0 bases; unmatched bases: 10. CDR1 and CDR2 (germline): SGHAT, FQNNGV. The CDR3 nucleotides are TGTGCCAGCAGGCCCACACTAGCGGGAGATTACTCCTACAATGAGCAGTTCTTC. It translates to CASRPTLAGDYSYNEQFF.

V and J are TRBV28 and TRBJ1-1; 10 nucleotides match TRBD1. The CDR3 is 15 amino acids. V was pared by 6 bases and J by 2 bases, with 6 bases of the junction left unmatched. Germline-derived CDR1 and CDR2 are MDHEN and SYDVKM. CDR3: CASSQGQGGNTEAFF. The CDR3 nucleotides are TGTGCCAGCAGCCAAGGACAGGGGGGTAACACTGAAGCTTTCTTT.

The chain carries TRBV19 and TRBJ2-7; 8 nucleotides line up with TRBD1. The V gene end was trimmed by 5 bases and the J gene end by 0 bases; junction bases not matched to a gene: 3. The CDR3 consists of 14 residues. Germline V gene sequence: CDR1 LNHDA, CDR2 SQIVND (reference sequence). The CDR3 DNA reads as TGTGCCAGTAGTTACAGGGGGAGCTCCTACGAGCAGTACTTC. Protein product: CASSYRGSSYEQYF.

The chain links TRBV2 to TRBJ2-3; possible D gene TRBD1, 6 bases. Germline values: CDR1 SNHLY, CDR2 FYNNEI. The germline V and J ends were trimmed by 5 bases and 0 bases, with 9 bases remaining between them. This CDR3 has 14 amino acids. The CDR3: CASSFGTSTDTQYF. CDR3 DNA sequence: TGTGCCAGCAGTTTCGGGACAAGCACAGATACGCAGTATTTT.

CDR3: CASSLVPGVTYGYTF. The CDR3 DNA reads TGTGCCAGCAGTTTAGTGCCAGGGGTAACCTATGGCTACACCTTC. The chain uses TRBV28 and TRBJ1-2, with D tentatively TRBD1 (6 bases). Germline loops: CDR1 MDHEN, CDR2 SYDVKM. The CDR3 length is 15 residues. Trimming removed 2 bases at V and 4 bases at J, with 14 bases between.

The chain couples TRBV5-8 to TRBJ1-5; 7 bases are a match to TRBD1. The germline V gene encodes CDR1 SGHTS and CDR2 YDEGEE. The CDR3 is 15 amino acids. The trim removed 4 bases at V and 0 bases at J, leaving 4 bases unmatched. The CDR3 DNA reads TGTGCCAGCAGCCGACAGGGATTTAGCAATCAGCCCCAGCATTTT. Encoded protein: CASSRQGFSNQPQHF.

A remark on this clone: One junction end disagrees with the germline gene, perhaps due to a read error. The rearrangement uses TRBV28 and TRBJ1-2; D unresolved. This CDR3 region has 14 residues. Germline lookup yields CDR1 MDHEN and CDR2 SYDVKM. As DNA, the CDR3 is TGTGCCAGCAGTCCCAACGACCTAACGGGGAGGTTCGCCTTC. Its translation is CASSPNDLTGRFAF.